The rows below give T cell receptor beta chains drawn from one sample of a study of identifying expanded T cells in peripheral blood. This table comes from immunoSEQ multiplex PCR, and its TCRdb copy is limited to in-frame clones, with some not included. The table has around 120,000 clones, approximately 86% seen once; the top ten hold roughly 8%. Source material: blood. Receptors originate from a person aged 18 to 75 in good health. Both conserved end residues are part of each CDR3. Each record gives: V gene, J gene, CDR3 protein.

V: TRBV30; J: TRBJ1-6; CDR3: CAWSVPVPSYNSPLHF
V: TRBV5-4; J: TRBJ1-1; CDR3: CASSSLGTEAFF
V: TRBV19; J: TRBJ1-5; CDR3: CASSISGSSSNQPQHF
V: TRBV25-1; J: TRBJ2-7; CDR3: CASGTSSYEQYF
V: TRBV15; J: TRBJ1-2; CDR3: CATSVRRNYGYTF
V: TRBV28; J: TRBJ1-2; CDR3: CASRTGVPNYGYTF
V: TRBV10-3; J: TRBJ1-2; CDR3: CAISSPTFPRHYTF
V: TRBV19; J: TRBJ2-7; CDR3: CASSEGGHEQYF
V: TRBV7-3; J: TRBJ1-1; CDR3: CASSQGVGSTEAFF
V: TRBV27; J: TRBJ2-3; CDR3: CASTPALPGTGGDTQYF
V: TRBV1; J: TRBJ1-2; CDR3: CTTPRGAGTF
V: TRBV6-5; J: TRBJ2-3; CDR3: CASSYRAGASDTQYF
V: TRBV9; J: TRBJ2-2; CDR3: CASSLSGTSATGELFF
V: TRBV7-9; J: TRBJ2-7; CDR3: CASSLLGDEQYF
V: TRBV18; J: TRBJ2-5; CDR3: CASSPSLETQYF
V: TRBV7-2; J: TRBJ1-4; CDR3: CASSLEGSDWDEKLFF
V: TRBV5-1; J: TRBJ2-1; CDR3: CASSFNRGREPNEQFF
V: TRBV28; J: TRBJ1-2; CDR3: CASSDSYGYTF
V: TRBV29-1; J: TRBJ1-2; CDR3: CSVPDSPTNYGYTF
V: TRBV5-8; J: TRBJ1-1; CDR3: CASRKTGAGNTEAFF
V: TRBV5-1; J: TRBJ1-2; CDR3: CASSHSDVYGYTF
V: TRBV5-1; J: TRBJ2-2; CDR3: CASSFSGSNTGELFF
V: TRBV27; J: TRBJ1-2; CDR3: CASSPWTGNYGYTF
V: TRBV30; J: TRBJ1-5; CDR3: CAWSGPGQPQHF
V: TRBV6-6; J: TRBJ1-1; CDR3: CASSYRANTEAFF
V: TRBV10-3; J: TRBJ1-5; CDR3: CAISPGQGAGLPNQPQHF
V: TRBV19; J: TRBJ1-2; CDR3: CASSMTGPGGGYTF
V: TRBV7-7; J: TRBJ2-2; CDR3: CASSPDRNTGELFF
V: TRBV7-9; J: TRBJ2-7; CDR3: CASSLDAGQGNPEQYF
V: TRBV5-1; J: TRBJ2-2; CDR3: CASSLRDHGELFF
V: TRBV28; J: TRBJ2-5; CDR3: CASSSLTPTGGEEETQYF
V: TRBV7-2; J: TRBJ2-1; CDR3: CASSLDPGGYSYNEQFF
V: TRBV7-2; J: TRBJ1-2; CDR3: CASSLDRNYYGYTF
V: TRBV4-2; J: TRBJ1-5; CDR3: CASSQDWDSNQPQHF
V: TRBV7-2; J: TRBJ1-1; CDR3: CASSPPAGHQNTEAFF
V: TRBV6-5; J: TRBJ2-2; CDR3: CATSFSNTGELFF
V: TRBV7-2; J: TRBJ2-3; CDR3: CASSQSTSGDTQYF
V: TRBV6-4; J: TRBJ2-1; CDR3: CASSDLRGADSYNEQFF
V: TRBV28; J: TRBJ2-7; CDR3: CASSDRQFYEQYF